The 2 T cell receptor beta chains listed next were all sequenced from one sample in a study of blood T cells in healthy people across ages. The use of a sample-barcoded 5' primer and a J-beta primer mix characterized a second PCR of roughly 6 to 11 cycles. TCRdb analysed the 5' RACE reads with MiXCR anew, one entry per CDR3 protein. The table records 1.2 million to 1.5 million distinct CDR3 sequences, roughly 64% of them present only once. The specimen was blood. The receptor source for this set is a man aged 18-30 years in good health.

There are a few counts of this clonotype. The genes are TRBV27 and TRBJ2-3; D unclear. Germline V gene lookup returns CDR1 MNHEY and CDR2 SMNVEV (reference sequence). V lost 2 bases to trimming and J lost 3 bases, with 12 bases between them. This CDR3 is built from 15 residues. CDR3 bases: TGTGCCAGCAGTTTAGCTCACGCGGCGACAGATACGCAGTATTTT. It codes for CASSLAHAATDTQYF.

The chain links TRBV7-2 to TRBJ2-3; perhaps TRBD2 as D (6 bases). Per germline, CDR1 SGHTA and CDR2 FQGNSA. The V and J ends lost 5 bases and 3 bases respectively, with 12 bases between them. The CDR3 contains 14 residues. This CDR3 is CASSAGSGTDTQYF. CDR3 nucleotides: TGTGCCAGCAGCGCAGGGAGCGGGACAGATACGCAGTATTTT.